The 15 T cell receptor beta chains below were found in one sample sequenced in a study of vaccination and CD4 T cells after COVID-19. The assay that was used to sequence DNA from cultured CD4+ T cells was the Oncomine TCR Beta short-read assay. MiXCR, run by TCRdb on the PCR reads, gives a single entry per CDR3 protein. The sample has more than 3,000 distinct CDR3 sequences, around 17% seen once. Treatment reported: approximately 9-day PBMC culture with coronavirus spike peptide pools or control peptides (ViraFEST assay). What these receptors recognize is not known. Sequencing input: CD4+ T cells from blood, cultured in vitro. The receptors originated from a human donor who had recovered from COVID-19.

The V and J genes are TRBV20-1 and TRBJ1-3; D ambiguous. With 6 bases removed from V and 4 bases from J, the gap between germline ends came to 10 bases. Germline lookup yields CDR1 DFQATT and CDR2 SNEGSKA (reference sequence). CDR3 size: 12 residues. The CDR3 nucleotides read TGCAGTGCCACCGTTTGGGGAAACACCATATATTTT. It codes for CSATVWGNTIYF.

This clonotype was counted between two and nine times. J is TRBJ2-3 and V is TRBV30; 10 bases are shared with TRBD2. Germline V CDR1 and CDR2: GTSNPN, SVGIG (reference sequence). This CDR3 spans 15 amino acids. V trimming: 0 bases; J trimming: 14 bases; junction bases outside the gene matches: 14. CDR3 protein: CAWSVYALAGALRYF. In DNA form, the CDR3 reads TGTGCCTGGAGTGTATATGCGCTAGCGGGGGCTCTTCGGTATTTT. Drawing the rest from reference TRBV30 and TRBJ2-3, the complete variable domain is SQTIHQWPATLVQPVGSPLSLECTVEGTSNPNLYWYRQAAGRGLQLLFYSVGIGQISSEVPQNLSASRPQDRQFILSSKKLLLSDSGFYLCAWSVYALAGALRYFGPGTRLTVL.

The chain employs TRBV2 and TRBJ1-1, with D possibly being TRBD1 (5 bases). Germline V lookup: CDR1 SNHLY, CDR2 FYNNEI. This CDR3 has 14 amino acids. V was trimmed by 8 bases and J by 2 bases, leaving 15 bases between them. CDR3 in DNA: TGTGCCAGCGTCCCCGGGACCCTAAACACTGAAGCTTTCTTT. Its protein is CASVPGTLNTEAFF. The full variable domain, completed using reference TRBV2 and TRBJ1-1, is EPEVTQTPSHQVTQMGQEVILRCVPISNHLYFYWYRQILGQKVEFLVSFYNNEISEKSEIFDDQFSVERPDGSNFTLKIRSTKLEDSAMYFCASVPGTLNTEAFFGQGTRLTVV.

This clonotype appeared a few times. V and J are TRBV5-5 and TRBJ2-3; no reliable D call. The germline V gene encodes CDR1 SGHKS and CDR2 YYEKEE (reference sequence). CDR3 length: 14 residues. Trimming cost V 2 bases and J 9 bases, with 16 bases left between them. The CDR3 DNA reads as TGTGCCAGCAGCTTCGACTGGACCGATCGGACGCAGTATTTT. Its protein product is CASSFDWTDRTQYF.

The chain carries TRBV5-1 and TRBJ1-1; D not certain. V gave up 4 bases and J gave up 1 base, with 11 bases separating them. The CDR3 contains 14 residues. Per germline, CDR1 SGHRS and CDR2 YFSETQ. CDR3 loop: CASSLQPQNTEAFF. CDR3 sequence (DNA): TGCGCCAGCAGCCTCCAGCCACAGAACACTGAAGCTTTCTTT.

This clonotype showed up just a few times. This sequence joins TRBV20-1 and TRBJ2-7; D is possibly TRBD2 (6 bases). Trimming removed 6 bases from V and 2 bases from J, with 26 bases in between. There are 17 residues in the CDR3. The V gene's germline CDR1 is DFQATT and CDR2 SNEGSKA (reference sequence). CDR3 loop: CSATGVALTGGPYEQYF. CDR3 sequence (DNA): TGCAGTGCCACGGGGGTCGCCCTAACAGGAGGACCCTACGAGCAGTACTTC.

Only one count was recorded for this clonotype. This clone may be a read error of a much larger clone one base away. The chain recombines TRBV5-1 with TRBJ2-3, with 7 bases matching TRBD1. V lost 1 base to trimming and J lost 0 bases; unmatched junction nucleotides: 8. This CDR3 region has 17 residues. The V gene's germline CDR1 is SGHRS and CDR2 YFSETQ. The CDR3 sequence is CASSLTGTDYSTDTQYF. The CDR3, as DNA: TGCGCCAGCAGCTTGACGGGGACAGACTATAGCACAGATACGCAGTATTTT.

The CDR3 bases are TGTGCCAGCAGTTTATTCATACAGGGGGAAATGAGGTACGAGCAGTACTTC. Encoded protein: CASSLFIQGEMRYEQYF. This chain uses TRBV27 with TRBJ2-7; TRBD1 matches 8 bases. Germline V gene lookup returns CDR1 MNHEY and CDR2 SMNVEV (reference sequence). The CDR3 is 17 amino acids. The V and J ends lost 1 base and 4 bases, in that order; junction bases with no gene match: 12.

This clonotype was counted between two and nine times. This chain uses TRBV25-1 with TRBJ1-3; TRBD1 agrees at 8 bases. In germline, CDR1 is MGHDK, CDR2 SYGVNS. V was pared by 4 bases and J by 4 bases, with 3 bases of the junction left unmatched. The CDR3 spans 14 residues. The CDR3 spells CASSVAGGGNTIYF. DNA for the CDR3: TGTGCCAGCAGTGTGGCAGGGGGCGGAAACACCATATATTTT.

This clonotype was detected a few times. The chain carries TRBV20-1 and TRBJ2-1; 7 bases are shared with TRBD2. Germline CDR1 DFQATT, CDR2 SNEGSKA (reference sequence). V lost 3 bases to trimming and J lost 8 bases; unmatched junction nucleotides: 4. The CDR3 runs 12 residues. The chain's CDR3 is CSASPAGYEQFF. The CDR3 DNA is TGCAGTGCTAGTCCAGCGGGGTATGAGCAGTTCTTC.

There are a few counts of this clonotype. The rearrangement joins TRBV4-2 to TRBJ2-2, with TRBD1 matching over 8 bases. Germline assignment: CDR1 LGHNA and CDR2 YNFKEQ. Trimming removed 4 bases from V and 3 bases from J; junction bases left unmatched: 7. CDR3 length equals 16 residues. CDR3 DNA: TGTGCCAGCAGCCGCTCAGGACAGGGTGACACCGGGGAGCTGTTTTTT. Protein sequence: CASSRSGQGDTGELFF.

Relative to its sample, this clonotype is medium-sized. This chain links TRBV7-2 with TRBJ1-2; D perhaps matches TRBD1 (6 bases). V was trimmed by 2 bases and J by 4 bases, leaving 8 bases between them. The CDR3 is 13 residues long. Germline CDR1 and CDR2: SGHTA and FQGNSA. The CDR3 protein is CASSLKQGYGYTF. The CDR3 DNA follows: TGTGCCAGCAGCTTAAAACAGGGCTATGGCTACACCTTC.

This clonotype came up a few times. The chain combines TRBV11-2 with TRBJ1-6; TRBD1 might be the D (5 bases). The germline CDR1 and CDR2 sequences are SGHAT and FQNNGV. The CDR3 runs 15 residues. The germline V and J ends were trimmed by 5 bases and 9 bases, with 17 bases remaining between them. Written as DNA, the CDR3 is TGTGCCAGCAGCCCGAACCCGGGAAGGGGTTCACCCCTCCACTTT. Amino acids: CASSPNPGRGSPLHF.

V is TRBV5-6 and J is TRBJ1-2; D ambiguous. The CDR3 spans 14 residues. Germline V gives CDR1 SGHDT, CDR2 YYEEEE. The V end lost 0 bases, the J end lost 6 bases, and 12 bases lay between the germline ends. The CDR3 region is CASSLAFVRNGYTF. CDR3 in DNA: TGTGCCAGCAGCTTGGCGTTCGTGAGGAATGGCTACACCTTC.

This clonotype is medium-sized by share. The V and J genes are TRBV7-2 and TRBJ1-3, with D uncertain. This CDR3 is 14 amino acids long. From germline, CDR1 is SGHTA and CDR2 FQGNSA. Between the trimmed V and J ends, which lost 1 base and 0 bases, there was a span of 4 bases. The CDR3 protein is CASSLEASGNTIYF. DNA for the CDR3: TGTGCCAGCAGCTTAGAGGCCTCTGGAAACACCATATATTTT.